The TCR beta chain under discussion was sequenced for a study of T cells in Graves' hyperthyroidism and ophthalmopathy. Study-level background: At initial diagnosis, before any treatment had begun, peripheral blood was obtained.

From germline, CDR1 is MDHEN and CDR2 SYDVKM. CDR3 size: 14 residues. Losses at the gene ends were 6 bases for V and 7 bases for J; bases not matched to a gene: 7. There were TCR beta CDR3 regions amplified from RNA transcripts. First-round RT-PCR with HTBI primers amplified the TCR CDR3 region. In TCRdb, the multiplex PCR reads were re-called with MiXCR into one record per CDR3 protein. The sample records hundreds of thousands of distinct CDR3 sequences, approximately 15% being singletons. This clonotype showed up just a few times. With a duration under 2 months, the hyperthyroidism was newly diagnosed in patients aged 18 to 65. The diagnoses drew upon clinical symptoms, serum thyroxine and TRAb, thyroid ultrasound and orbital computed tomography.

The clonotype originates from a woman aged 18-30 years with Graves' hyperthyroidism. The sample taken for sequencing was blood. The chain carries TRBV28 and TRBJ1-5, with TRBD1 matching 9 bases. CDR3 residues: CASSGQGWEQPQHF. The CDR3 DNA sequence: TGTGCCAGCAGCGGACAGGGGTGGGAACAGCCCCAGCATTTT.